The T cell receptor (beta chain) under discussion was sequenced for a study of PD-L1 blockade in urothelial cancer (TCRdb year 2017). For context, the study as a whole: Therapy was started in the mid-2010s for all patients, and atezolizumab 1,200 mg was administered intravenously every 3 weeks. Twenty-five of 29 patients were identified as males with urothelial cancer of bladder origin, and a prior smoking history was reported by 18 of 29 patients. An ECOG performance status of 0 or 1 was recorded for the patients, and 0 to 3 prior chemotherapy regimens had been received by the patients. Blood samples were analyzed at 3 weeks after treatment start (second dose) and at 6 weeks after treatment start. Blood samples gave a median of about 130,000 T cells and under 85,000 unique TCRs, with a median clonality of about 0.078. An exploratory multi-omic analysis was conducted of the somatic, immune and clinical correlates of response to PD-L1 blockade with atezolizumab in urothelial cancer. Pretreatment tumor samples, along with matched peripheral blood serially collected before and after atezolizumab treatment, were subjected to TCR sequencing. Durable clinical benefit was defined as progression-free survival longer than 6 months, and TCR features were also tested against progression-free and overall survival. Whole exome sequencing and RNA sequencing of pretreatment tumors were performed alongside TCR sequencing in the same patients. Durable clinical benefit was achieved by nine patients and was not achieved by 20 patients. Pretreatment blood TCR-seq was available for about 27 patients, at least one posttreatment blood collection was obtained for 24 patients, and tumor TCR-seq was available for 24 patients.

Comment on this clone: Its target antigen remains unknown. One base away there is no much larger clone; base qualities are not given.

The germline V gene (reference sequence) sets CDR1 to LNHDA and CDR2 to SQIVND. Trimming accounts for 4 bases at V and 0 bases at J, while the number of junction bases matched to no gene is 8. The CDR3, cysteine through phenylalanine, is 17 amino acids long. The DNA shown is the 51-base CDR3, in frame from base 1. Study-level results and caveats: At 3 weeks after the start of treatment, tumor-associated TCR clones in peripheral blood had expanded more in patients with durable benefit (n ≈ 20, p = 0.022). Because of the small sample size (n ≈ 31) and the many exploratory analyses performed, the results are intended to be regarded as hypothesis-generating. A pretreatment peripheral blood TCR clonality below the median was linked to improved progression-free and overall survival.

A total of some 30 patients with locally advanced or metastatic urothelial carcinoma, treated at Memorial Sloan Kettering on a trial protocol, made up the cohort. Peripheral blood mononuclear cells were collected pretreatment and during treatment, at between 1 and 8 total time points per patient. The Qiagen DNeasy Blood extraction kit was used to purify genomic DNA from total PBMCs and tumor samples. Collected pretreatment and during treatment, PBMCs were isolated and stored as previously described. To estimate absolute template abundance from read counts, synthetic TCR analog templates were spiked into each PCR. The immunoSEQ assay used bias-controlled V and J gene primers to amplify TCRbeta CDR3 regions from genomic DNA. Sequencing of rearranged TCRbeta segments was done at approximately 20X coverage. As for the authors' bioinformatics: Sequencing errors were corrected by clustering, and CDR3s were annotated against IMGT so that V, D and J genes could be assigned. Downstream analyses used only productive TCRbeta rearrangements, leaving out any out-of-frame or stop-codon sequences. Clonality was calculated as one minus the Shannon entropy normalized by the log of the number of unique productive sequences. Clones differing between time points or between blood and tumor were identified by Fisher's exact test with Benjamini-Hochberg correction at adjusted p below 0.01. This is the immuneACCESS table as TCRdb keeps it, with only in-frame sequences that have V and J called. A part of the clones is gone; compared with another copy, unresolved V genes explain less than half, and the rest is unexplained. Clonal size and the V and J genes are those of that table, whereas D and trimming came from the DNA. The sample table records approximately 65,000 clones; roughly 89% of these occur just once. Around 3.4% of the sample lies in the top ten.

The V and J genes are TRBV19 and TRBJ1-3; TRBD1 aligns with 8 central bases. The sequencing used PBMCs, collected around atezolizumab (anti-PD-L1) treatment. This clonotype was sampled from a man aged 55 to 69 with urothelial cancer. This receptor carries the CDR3 CASSTPRGLYSGNTIYF. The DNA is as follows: TGTGCCAGTAGTACCCCCAGGGGGCTCTACTCTGGAAACACCATATATTTT.